This T cell receptor (beta chain) stems from a study of monozygotic twins with inflammatory bowel disease (dated by TCRdb to about 2019). Study-level background: The complete study included roughly 30 monozygotic twin pairs: 19 IBD-discordant Danish pairs and nine German pairs, of which four were IBD-concordant and five were IBD-discordant. Within discordant pairs, disease-associated traits were sought mainly by comparing IBD patients with their genetically identical healthy co-twins. Each individual had, on average, about 151 000 unique TCRalpha sequences and 181 000 unique TCRbeta sequences available for analysis. Points the paper makes about the study in general: TCRbeta repertoire diversity, by inverse Simpson index, was decreased in IBD patients compared with their healthy co-twins. The results gave no support for a single strong signal or clonotype linked to IBD. Compared with healthy twins, IBD patients had fewer clonotypes in common with other individuals, a difference most pronounced in patients showing signs of disease activity. Concordant and discordant twins showed no difference in repertoire similarity, possibly because of limited statistical power. Differing immunosuppressive treatments among patients may have added background noise and inter-individual variability to the repertoires. Different T cell subtypes could not be distinguished in the analysis.

From each donor, an approximately 2.5 ml peripheral blood sample was drawn into PAXgene tubes and stored at -80 degrees C. Without T cell sorting, total RNA was isolated from whole blood using the PAXgene blood miRNA kit on an automated QIAcube. Peripheral blood from monozygotic twin pairs, either concordant or discordant for inflammatory bowel disease, underwent deep TCRalpha and TCRbeta repertoire profiling that used unique molecular barcoding. Smoking habits were recorded for all twin pairs, with individuals classified as current, former or never smokers. Library construction relied on 5' RACE. For each TCR library, roughly 3,600 ng of total RNA was used. For each sample, cDNA synthesis with SMARTScribe reverse transcriptase was split into eight separate reactions. During cDNA synthesis, template switching was used to introduce unique molecular identifiers that contained a 6-nucleotide sample barcode. TCRalpha and TCRbeta cDNA was amplified by two nested PCRs of 16 and 9 cycles, with bead purification after each PCR. Before amplification, the cDNA was treated with uracil DNA-glycosylase and purified using the QIAquick PCR purification kit. In the second PCR, Illumina TruSeq-compatible adapters and sample-specific barcodes were added. TapeStation and Qubit were used to check library quality and concentration, and 5 to 6.5 ng of each library went into the pool. Sequencing of pooled libraries was carried out on an Illumina HiSeq2500 single-index Rapid Run using 2 x 100 bp reads and custom sequencing primers. Processing in the source paper ran as follows. MiGEC version 1.2.6 was used for UMI-based consensus assembly, which corrected PCR and sequencing errors. MiXCR version 2.1.1 was used to carry out V(D)J alignment, clonotype assembly and CDR3 extraction. To normalise gene usage, clonotype sharing and MAIT/NKT TCR abundance, the top 1000, 10 000 and 20 000 clonotypes in each sample were analysed. Diversity was computed as the inverse Simpson index with the vegan R package after downsampling to 27 000 UMIs. Statistical testing used paired Mann-Whitney U tests on the discordant twin pairs and applied Benjamini-Hochberg correction for multiple testing. TCRdb reprocessed the reads, so every CDR3 protein sequence counts as one entry and DNA is not shown. In this record, the V and J calls reflect TCRdb's handling and not the investigators' own analysis. The table for this sample records over 200,000 distinct CDR3 sequences. Clones ranked in the top ten supply 7.5% to 8% of the sample.

Points on this clonotype: Its antigen has not been determined.

For CDR1 and CDR2, the germline V gene lists MDHEN and SYDVKM. The CDR3 numbers 16 residues from cysteine through phenylalanine. The record lacks a DNA sequence. The sequence was obtained from a human donor with ulcerative colitis or Crohn's disease, or a healthy co-twin of an affected twin (not recorded which). The chain was built from TRBV28 and TRBJ1-1. Sequenced sample: blood. The CDR3 reads as follows: CASSLQGVGTDTEAFF.